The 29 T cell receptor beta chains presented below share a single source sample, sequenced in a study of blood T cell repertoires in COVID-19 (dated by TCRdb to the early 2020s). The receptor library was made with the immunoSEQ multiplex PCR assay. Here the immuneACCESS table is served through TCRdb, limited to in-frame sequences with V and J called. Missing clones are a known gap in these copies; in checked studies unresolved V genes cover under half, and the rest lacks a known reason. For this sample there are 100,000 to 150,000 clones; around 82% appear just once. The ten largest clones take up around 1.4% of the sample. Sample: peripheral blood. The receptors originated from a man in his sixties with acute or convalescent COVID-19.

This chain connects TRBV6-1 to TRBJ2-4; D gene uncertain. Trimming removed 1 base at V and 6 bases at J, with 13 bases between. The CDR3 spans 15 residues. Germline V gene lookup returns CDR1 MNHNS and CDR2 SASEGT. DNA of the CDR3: TGTGCCAGCAGTGAAGACTCTGGCACTACAAACATTCAGTACTTC. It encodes CASSEDSGTTNIQYF.

For the CDR3, the DNA is TGTGCCACCAGTTACCAGGGAAATCAGCCCCAGCATTTT. This encodes CATSYQGNQPQHF. The V call is TRBV24-1, the J call TRBJ1-5, with D possibly TRBD1 on 5 matching bases. V was clipped by 6 bases and J by 4 bases, with 9 bases between them. This CDR3 is built from 13 residues. Germline CDR1 is KGHDR and CDR2 is SFDVKD.

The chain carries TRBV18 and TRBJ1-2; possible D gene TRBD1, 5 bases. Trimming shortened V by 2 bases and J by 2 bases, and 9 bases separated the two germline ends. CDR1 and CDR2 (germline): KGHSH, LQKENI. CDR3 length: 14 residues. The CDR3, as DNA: TGTGCCAGCTCACCAGTGGGGGGGAACTATGGCTACACCTTC. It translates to CASSPVGGNYGYTF.

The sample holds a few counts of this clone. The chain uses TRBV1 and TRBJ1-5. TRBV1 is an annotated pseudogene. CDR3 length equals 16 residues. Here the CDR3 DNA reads TGCACCAGCAGCCAAGATCCGGGAGCGGGCAATCAGCCCCAGCATTTT. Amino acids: CTSSQDPGAGNQPQHF.

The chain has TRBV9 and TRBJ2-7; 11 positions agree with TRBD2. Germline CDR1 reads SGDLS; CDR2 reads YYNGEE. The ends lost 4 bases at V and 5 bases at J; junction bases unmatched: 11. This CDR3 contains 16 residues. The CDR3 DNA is TGTGCCAGCAGCCCTGGGGCTAGCGGGAGGCACAACGAGCAGTACTTC. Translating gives CASSPGASGRHNEQYF.

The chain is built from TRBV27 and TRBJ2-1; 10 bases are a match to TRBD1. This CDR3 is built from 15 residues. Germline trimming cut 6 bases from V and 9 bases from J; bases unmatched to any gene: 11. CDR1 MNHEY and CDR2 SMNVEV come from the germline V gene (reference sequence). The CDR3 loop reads CASSMTGGSHSEQFF. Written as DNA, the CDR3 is TGTGCCAGCAGCATGACAGGGGGCAGTCACAGTGAGCAGTTCTTC.

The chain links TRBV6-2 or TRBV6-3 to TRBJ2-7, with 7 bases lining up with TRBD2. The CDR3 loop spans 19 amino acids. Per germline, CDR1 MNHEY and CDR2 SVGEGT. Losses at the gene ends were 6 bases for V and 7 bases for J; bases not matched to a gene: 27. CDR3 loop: CASSPLAPLLKREVGEQYF. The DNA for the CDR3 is TGTGCCAGCAGCCCTTTGGCTCCCCTTCTTAAGCGGGAAGTCGGGGAGCAGTACTTC.

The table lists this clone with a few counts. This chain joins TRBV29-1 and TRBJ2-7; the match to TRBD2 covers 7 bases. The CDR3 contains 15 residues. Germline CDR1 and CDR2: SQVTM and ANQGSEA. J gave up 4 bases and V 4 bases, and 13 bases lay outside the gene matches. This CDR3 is CSVGGGTPGRYEQYF. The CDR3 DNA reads TGCAGCGTTGGCGGAGGGACCCCCGGGAGGTACGAGCAGTACTTC.

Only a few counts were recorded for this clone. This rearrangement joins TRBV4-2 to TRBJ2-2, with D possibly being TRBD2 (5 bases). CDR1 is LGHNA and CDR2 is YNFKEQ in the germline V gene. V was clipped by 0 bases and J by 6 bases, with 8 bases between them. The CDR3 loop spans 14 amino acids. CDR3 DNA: TGTGCCAGCAGCCAAGAATCACTAGCCGGGGAGCTGTTTTTT. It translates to CASSQESLAGELFF.

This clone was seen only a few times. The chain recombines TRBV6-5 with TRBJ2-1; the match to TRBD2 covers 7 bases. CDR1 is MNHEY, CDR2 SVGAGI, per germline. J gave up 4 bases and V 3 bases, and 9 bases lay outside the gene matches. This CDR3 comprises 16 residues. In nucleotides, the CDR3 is TGTGCCAGCAGTTATCATGTGGGCGGGAGTTACAATGAGCAGTTCTTC. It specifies CASSYHVGGSYNEQFF.

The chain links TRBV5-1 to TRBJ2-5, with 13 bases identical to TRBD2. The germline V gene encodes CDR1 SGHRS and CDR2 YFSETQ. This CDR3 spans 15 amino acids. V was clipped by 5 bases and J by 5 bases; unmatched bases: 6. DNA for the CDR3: TGCGCCAGCAGATCGGGACTAGCGGGGACCGAGACCCAGTACTTC. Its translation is CASRSGLAGTETQYF.

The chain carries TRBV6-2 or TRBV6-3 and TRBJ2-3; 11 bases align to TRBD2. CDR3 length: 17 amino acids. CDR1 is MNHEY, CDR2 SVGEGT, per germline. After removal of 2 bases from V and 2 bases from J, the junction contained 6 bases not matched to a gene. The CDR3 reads CASSYGRLAGSTDTQYF. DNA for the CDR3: TGTGCCAGCAGTTACGGCCGACTAGCGGGATCCACAGATACGCAGTATTTT.

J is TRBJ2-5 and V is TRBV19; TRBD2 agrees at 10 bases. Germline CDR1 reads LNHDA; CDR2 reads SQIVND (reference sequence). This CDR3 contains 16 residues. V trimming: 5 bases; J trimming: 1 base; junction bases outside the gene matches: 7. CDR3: CASSPEVAGGQETQYF. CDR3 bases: TGTGCCAGTAGTCCCGAAGTAGCGGGGGGCCAAGAGACCCAGTACTTC.

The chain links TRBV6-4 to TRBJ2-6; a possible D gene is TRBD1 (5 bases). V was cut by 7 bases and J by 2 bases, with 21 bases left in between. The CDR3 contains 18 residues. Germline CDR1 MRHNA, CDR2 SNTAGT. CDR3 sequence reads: CASTRYGQGKTGANVLTF. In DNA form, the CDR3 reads TGTGCCAGCACCCGATACGGGCAGGGTAAAACTGGGGCCAACGTCCTGACTTTC.

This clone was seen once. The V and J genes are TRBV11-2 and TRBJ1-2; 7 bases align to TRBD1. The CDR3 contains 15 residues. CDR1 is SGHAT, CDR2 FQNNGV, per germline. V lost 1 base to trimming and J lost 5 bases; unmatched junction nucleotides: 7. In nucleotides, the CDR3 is TGTGCCAGCAGCTTAGGGACAGGAAAATCGTATGGCTACACCTTC. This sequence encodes CASSLGTGKSYGYTF.

The CDR3 protein is CASSPGGEQFF. The CDR3 nucleotides read TGTGCCAGCAGCCCGGGGGGAGAGCAGTTCTTC. This chain joins TRBV7-8 and TRBJ2-1; 7 nucleotides align to TRBD2. CDR3 length: 11 amino acids. Germline-derived CDR1 and CDR2 are SGHVS and FQNEAQ. V trimming: 5 bases; J trimming: 10 bases; junction bases outside the gene matches: 2.

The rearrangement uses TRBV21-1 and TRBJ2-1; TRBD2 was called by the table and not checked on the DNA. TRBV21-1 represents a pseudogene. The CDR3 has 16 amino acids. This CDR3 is CASSKNSVVSYNEQFF. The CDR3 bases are TGTGCCAGCAGCAAAAACTCGGTCGTATCCTACAATGAGCAGTTCTTC.

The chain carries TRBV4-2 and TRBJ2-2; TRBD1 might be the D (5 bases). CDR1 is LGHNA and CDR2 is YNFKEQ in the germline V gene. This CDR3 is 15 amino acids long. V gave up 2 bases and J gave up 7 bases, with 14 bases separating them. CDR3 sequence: CASSQIVQQGGELFF. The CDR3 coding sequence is TGTGCCAGCAGCCAAATCGTCCAGCAGGGCGGGGAGCTGTTTTTT.

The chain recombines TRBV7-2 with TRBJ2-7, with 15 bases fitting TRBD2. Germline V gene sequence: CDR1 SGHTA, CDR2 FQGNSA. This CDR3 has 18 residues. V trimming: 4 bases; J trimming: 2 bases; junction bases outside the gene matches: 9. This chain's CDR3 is CASSSRTSGRARPYEQYF. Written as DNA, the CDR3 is TGTGCCAGCAGCTCCCGGACTAGCGGGAGGGCCAGACCCTACGAGCAGTACTTC.

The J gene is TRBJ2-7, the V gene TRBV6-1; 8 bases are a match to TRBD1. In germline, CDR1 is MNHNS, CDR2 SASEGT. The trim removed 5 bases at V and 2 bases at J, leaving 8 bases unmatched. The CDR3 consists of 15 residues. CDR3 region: CASSPGQGGPYEQYF. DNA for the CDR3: TGTGCCAGCAGTCCCGGACAGGGCGGACCCTACGAGCAGTACTTC.

The CDR3, as DNA: TGTGCCAGTAGTGCCGGAGGGGAGTACGAGCAGTACTTC. Translating gives CASSAGGEYEQYF. The genes are TRBV19 and TRBJ2-7, with D tentatively TRBD2 (6 bases). V lost 5 bases and J lost 4, with 12 bases in between. This CDR3 is 13 amino acids long. Germline lookup yields CDR1 LNHDA and CDR2 SQIVND (reference sequence).

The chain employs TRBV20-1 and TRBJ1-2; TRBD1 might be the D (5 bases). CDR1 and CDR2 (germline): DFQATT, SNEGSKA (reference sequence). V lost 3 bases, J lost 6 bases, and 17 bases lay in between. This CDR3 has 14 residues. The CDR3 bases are TGCAGTGCTAGTACTCAGGGTGGGAGGGATGGCTACACCTTC. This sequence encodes CSASTQGGRDGYTF.

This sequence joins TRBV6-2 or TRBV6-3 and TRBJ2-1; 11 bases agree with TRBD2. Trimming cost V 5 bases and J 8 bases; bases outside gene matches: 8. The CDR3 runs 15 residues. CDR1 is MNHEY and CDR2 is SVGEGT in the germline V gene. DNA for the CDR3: TGTGCCAGCAGTAAACTAGCGGGAGTAAGGGATGAGCAGTTCTTC. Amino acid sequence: CASSKLAGVRDEQFF.

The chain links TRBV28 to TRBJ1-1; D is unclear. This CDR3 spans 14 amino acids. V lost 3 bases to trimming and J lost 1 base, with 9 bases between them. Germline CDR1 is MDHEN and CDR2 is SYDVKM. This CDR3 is CASSFGIQNTEAFF. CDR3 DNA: TGTGCCAGCAGTTTCGGGATTCAGAACACTGAAGCTTTCTTT.

Here the CDR3 DNA reads TGCGCCAGCAGCCCGTCCCGGGGCGGGGCTCTTGAGAATGGCTACACCTTC. It yields the protein CASSPSRGGALENGYTF. This chain connects TRBV5-1 to TRBJ1-2; the D gene is possibly TRBD1 (5 bases). CDR3 length: 17 residues. CDR1 and CDR2 from the germline V gene are SGHRS and YFSETQ. V was clipped by 4 bases and J by 6 bases, with 25 bases between them.

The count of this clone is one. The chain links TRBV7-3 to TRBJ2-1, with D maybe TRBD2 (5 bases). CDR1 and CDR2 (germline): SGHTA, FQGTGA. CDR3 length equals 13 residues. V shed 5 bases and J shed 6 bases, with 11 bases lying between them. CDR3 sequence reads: CASSKELVNEQFF. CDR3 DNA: TGTGCCAGCAGCAAGGAACTAGTCAATGAGCAGTTCTTC.

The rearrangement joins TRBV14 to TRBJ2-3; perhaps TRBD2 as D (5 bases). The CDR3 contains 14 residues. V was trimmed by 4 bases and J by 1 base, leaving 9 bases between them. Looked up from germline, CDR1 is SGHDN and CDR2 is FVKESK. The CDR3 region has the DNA TGTGCCAGCAGCCCATTACTAGGCACAGATACGCAGTATTTT. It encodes CASSPLLGTDTQYF. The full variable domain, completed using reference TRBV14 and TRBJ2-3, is EAGVTQFPSHSVIEKGQTVTLRCDPISGHDNLYWYRRVMGKEIKFLLHFVKESKQDESGMPNNRFLAERTGGTYSTLKVQPAELEDSGVYFCASSPLLGTDTQYFGPGTRLTVL.

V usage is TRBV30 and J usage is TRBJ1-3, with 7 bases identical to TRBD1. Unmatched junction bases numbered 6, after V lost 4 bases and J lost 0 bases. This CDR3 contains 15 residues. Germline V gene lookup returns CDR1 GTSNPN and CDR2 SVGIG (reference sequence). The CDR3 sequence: CAWMTGLSSGNTIYF. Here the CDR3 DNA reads TGTGCCTGGATGACAGGGCTGAGCTCTGGAAACACCATATATTTT.

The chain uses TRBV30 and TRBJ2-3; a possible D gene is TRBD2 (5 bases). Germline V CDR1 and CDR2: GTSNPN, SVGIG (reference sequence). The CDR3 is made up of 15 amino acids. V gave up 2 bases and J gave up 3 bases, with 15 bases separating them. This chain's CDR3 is CAWSSTLAWTDTQYF. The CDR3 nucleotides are TGTGCCTGGAGTTCGACTCTAGCTTGGACAGATACGCAGTATTTT.